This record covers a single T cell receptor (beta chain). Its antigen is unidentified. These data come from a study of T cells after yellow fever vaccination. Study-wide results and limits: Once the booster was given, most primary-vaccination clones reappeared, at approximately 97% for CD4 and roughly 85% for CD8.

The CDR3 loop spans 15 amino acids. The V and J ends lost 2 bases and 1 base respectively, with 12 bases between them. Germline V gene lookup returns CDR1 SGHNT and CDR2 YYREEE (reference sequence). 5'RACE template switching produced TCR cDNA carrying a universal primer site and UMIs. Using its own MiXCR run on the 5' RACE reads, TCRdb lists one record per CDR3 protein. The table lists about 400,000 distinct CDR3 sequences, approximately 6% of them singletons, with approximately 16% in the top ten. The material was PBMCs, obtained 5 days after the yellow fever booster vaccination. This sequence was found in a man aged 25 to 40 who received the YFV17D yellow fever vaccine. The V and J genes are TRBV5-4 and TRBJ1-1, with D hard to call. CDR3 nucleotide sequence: TGTGCCAGCAGCTTATCGCCCTTGGGGAACACTGAAGCTTTCTTT. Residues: CASSLSPLGNTEAFF.